This T cell receptor beta chain derives from a study of cytomegalovirus exposure and HLA in healthy donors. Overall study results and limits: Sequencing artifact likely explains a cluster of highly shared sequence variants.

This PCR relied on a set of 60 Vbeta primers and 13 Jbeta primers. TCRdb's copy holds only in-frame clones and misses some; the assay was immunoSEQ multiplex PCR. The sample includes 200,000 to 300,000 clones, roughly 86% of them seen just once. The CDR3 runs 13 residues. Germline loops: CDR1 LNHDA, CDR2 SQIVND (reference sequence). V was shortened by 4 bases and J by 3 bases, with 7 bases between the two germline ends. Comments on this clone: The antigen remains unidentified.

The chain employs TRBV19 and TRBJ1-5; D ambiguous. This receptor was obtained from a woman aged 40 to 50 in good health and CMV-seropositive. Source material: PBMCs. DNA of the CDR3: TGTGCCAGTAGTAAGCAAATCAATCAGCCCCAGCATTTT. Translating it yields CASSKQINQPQHF.